The 15 T cell receptor beta chains below all came from one sample that was sequenced in a study of blood T cell repertoires in COVID-19. Here immunoSEQ multiplex PCR was the method, and the copy in TCRdb shows in-frame clones only, minus some. The sample consists of fewer than 700,000 clones, roughly nine tenths of them appearing once. The material sequenced was peripheral blood. The receptor set was obtained from a woman between 50 and 59 years old with COVID-19, enrolled during active disease.

The chain couples TRBV27 to TRBJ1-1, with a weak D call TRBD1 (5 bases). V was pared by 8 bases and J by 4 bases, with 17 bases between. Per germline, CDR1 MNHEY and CDR2 SMNVEV (reference sequence). The CDR3 is 14 residues long. DNA for the CDR3: TGTGCCAGCGCGGGGGATTCTTGGGCCACTGAAGCTTTCTTT. Translating gives CASAGDSWATEAFF.

V and J are TRBV5-4 and TRBJ2-2; no reliable D call. CDR1 is SGHNT, CDR2 YYREEE, per germline (reference sequence). The CDR3 is made up of 15 amino acids. Trimming stripped 0 bases from V and 4 bases from J, with 10 bases between. This CDR3 reads CASSLGGARTGELFF. Here the CDR3 DNA reads TGTGCCAGCAGCTTGGGCGGAGCTCGCACCGGGGAGCTGTTTTTT.

This sequence joins TRBV18 and TRBJ1-2, with a possible D match to TRBD1 (5 bases). The CDR3 is 15 residues long. Germline V CDR1 and CDR2: KGHSH, LQKENI. V was shortened by 2 bases and J by 5 bases, with 15 bases between the two germline ends. The CDR3 region is CASSPREGARYGYTF. The DNA of the CDR3 is TGTGCCAGCTCACCAAGGGAAGGGGCGAGGTATGGCTACACCTTC. The full variable domain, its missing parts supplied by reference TRBV18 and TRBJ1-2, is NAGVMQNPRHLVRRRGQEARLRCSPMKGHSHVYWYRQLPEEGLKFMVYLQKENIIDESGMPKERFSAEFPKEGPSILRIQQVVRGDSAAYFCASSPREGARYGYTFGSGTRLTVV.

The chain joins TRBV28 to TRBJ1-3; TRBD1 matches 8 bases. This CDR3 region has 16 residues. Germline assignment: CDR1 MDHEN and CDR2 SYDVKM. J lost 4 bases, V lost 6 bases, and 11 bases had no gene match. DNA of the CDR3: TGTGCCAGCAGACGGCAGGGACAGGCGGGCGGAAACACCATATATTTT. Encoded protein: CASRRQGQAGGNTIYF.

This clone was recorded once. The rearrangement uses TRBV2 and TRBJ2-5, with D maybe TRBD2 (6 bases). The V gene lost 7 bases and the J gene lost 5 bases, with 20 bases spanning the gap. This CDR3 is 15 amino acids long. Germline V gene data show CDR1 as SNHLY and CDR2 as FYNNEI. The CDR3 spells CASTTGLLDGETQYF. For the CDR3, the DNA is TGTGCCAGCACCACGGGACTCCTCGACGGCGAGACCCAGTACTTC. Looking up the rest from reference TRBV2 and TRBJ2-5 gives the full variable domain: EPEVTQTPSHQVTQMGQEVILRCVPISNHLYFYWYRQILGQKVEFLVSFYNNEISEKSEIFDDQFSVERPDGSNFTLKIRSTKLEDSAMYFCASTTGLLDGETQYFGPGTRLLVL.

This chain joins TRBV7-3 and TRBJ1-1; maybe TRBD1 (6 bases). Germline assignment: CDR1 SGHTA and CDR2 FQGTGA. There are 14 residues in the CDR3. The ends were cut back, 5 bases at V and 6 bases at J, with 16 bases in the middle. The CDR3 DNA reads TGTGCCAGCAGCCCCAGGGGTTCCAACCCTGAAGCTTTCTTT. Its translation: CASSPRGSNPEAFF.

The rearrangement uses TRBV24-1 and TRBJ1-1, with a possible D match to TRBD1 (6 bases). This CDR3 spans 13 amino acids. V was cut by 4 bases and J by 7 bases, with 12 bases left in between. Germline CDR1 KGHDR, CDR2 SFDVKD. CDR3 region: CATSDSTGLEAFF. In nucleotides, the CDR3 is TGTGCCACCAGTGACTCGACAGGACTTGAAGCTTTCTTT.

V gene TRBV6-1 combines with J gene TRBJ1-2; a weak D match, TRBD1 (5 bases). CDR3 length: 14 amino acids. Germline assignment: CDR1 MNHNS and CDR2 SASEGT. The ends were cut back, 2 bases at V and 3 bases at J, with 10 bases in the middle. In DNA form, the CDR3 reads TGTGCCAGCAGTGAACCAGGGCGGCACTATGGCTACACCTTC. It encodes CASSEPGRHYGYTF.

The rearrangement joins TRBV9 to TRBJ1-4, with TRBD1 matching 11 bases. Germline V gene sequence: CDR1 SGDLS, CDR2 YYNGEE. This CDR3 is built from 16 residues. V lost 0 bases and J lost 8; bases outside the gene matches: 6. CDR3: CASSVATGTGGEKLFF. CDR3 nucleotides: TGTGCCAGCAGCGTAGCTACCGGGACAGGGGGGGAAAAACTGTTTTTT.

The chain links TRBV7-9 to TRBJ1-2, with D maybe TRBD1 (5 bases). Germline V gene sequence: CDR1 SEHNR, CDR2 FQNEAQ (reference sequence). Between the trimmed V and J ends, which lost 8 bases and 7 bases, there was a span of 23 bases. CDR3 length equals 15 residues. The CDR3 nucleotides read TGTGCCAGCTCCTCTCTCGCAGGGATGACGTTTGGCTACACCTTC. It yields the protein CASSSLAGMTFGYTF.

The chain carries TRBV30 and TRBJ1-1; D remains unclear. The germline V and J ends were trimmed by 0 bases and 7 bases, with 9 bases remaining between them. This CDR3 region has 12 residues. In germline, CDR1 is GTSNPN, CDR2 SVGIG (reference sequence). The CDR3 reads CAWSVRGNEAFF. The CDR3 DNA sequence: TGTGCCTGGAGTGTTCGGGGTAATGAAGCTTTCTTT. Complete variable domain (other parts from reference TRBV30 and TRBJ1-1): SQTIHQWPATLVQPVGSPLSLECTVEGTSNPNLYWYRQAAGRGLQLLFYSVGIGQISSEVPQNLSASRPQDRQFILSSKKLLLSDSGFYLCAWSVRGNEAFFGQGTRLTVV.

The chain carries TRBV28 and TRBJ1-4, with D unclear. This CDR3 has 13 amino acids. The germline gives CDR1 MDHEN, CDR2 SYDVKM. Trimming took 10 bases from V and 0 from J, leaving 9 bases between them. CDR3: CATYEATNEKLFF. CDR3 DNA sequence: TGTGCCACCTACGAGGCAACTAATGAAAAACTGTTTTTT. The complete variable domain, with remaining parts taken from reference TRBV28 and TRBJ1-4, reads DVKVTQSSRYLVKRTGEKVFLECVQDMDHENMFWYRQDPGLGLRLIYFSYDVKMKEKGDIPEGYSVSREKKERFSLILESASTNQTSMYLCATYEATNEKLFFGSGTQLSVL.

The J gene is TRBJ2-7, the V gene TRBV19, with TRBD2 matching 8 bases. The CDR3 runs 15 residues. J was trimmed by 1 base and V by 5 bases; bases with no gene match: 7. Germline V lookup: CDR1 LNHDA, CDR2 SQIVND (reference sequence). This CDR3 is CASSFGGVASYEQYF. For the CDR3, the DNA is TGTGCCAGTAGTTTCGGGGGGGTTGCATCCTACGAGCAGTACTTC.

The chain employs TRBV19 and TRBJ2-2; TRBD1 matches at 9 bases. This CDR3 comprises 16 residues. Trimming cost V 2 bases and J 1 base; bases outside gene matches: 2. CDR1 is LNHDA, CDR2 SQIVND, per germline (reference sequence). CDR3 sequence (DNA): TGTGCCAGTAGTATAAGGGGACAGGGGAACACCGGGGAGCTGTTTTTT. Amino acid sequence: CASSIRGQGNTGELFF.

J is TRBJ1-3 and V is TRBV30, with D maybe TRBD1 (6 bases). The germline CDR1 and CDR2 sequences are GTSNPN and SVGIG (reference sequence). This CDR3 region has 14 residues. Trimming shortened V by 8 bases and J by 0 bases, and 14 bases separated the two germline ends. This CDR3 reads CALQTGNSGNTIYF. CDR3 DNA: TGTGCCCTTCAGACAGGAAACTCTGGAAACACCATATATTTT. Complete variable domain (other parts from reference TRBV30 and TRBJ1-3): SQTIHQWPATLVQPVGSPLSLECTVEGTSNPNLYWYRQAAGRGLQLLFYSVGIGQISSEVPQNLSASRPQDRQFILSSKKLLLSDSGFYLCALQTGNSGNTIYFGEGSWLTVV.